Sequencing of this T cell receptor beta chain was carried out in a study of blood T cell repertoires in COVID-19. Turning to the study itself: In each case, the material was cDNA or gDNA derived from T cells, B-cell-depleted T cells, or PBMCs.

Trimming pared 3 bases from V and 2 bases from J, leaving 9 bases between. Germline V gene sequence: CDR1 ENHRY, CDR2 SYGVKD. The CDR3 is made up of 14 amino acids. Only in-frame clones appear in the TCRdb table, and some are missing; sequencing was by immunoSEQ multiplex PCR. The sample carries 210,000 or so clones, more than 80% recorded once. Seattle patients were enrolled during active infection and followed longitudinally. The sample was peripheral blood. This chain uses TRBV10-3 with TRBJ2-3; no clear D gene. The sequence was obtained from a woman aged 30 to 39 with COVID-19, enrolled during active disease. DNA of the CDR3: TGTGCCATCAGTGAAGTAAGACTCACAGATACGCAGTATTTT. It yields the protein CAISEVRLTDTQYF.